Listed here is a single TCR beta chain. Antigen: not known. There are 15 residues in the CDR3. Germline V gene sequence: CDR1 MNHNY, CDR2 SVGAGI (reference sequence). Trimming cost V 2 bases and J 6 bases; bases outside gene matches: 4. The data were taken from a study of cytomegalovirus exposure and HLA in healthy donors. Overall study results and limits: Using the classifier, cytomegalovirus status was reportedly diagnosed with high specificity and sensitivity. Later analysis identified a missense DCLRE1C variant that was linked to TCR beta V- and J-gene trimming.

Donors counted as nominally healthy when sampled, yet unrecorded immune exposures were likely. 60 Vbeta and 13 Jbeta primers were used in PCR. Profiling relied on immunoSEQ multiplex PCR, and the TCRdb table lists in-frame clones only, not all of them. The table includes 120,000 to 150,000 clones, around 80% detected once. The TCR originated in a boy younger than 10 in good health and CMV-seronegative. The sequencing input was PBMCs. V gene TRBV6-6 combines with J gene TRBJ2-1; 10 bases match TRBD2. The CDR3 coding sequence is TGTGCCAGCAGTTACCCAGCGGGAGGGCCCAATGAGCAGTTCTTC. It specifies CASSYPAGGPNEQFF.